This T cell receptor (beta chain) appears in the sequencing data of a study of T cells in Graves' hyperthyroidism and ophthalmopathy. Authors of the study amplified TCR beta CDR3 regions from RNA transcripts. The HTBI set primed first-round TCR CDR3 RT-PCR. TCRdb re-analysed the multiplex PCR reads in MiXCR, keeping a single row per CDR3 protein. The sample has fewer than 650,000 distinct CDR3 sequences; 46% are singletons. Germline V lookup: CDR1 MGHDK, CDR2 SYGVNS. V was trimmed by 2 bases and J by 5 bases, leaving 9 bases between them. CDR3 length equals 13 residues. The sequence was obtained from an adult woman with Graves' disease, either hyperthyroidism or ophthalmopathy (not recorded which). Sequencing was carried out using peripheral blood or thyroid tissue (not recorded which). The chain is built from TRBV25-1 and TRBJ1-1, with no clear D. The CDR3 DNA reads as TGTGCCAGCAGTGAACCTCCTAGAACTGAAGCTTTCTTT. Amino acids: CASSEPPRTEAFF.